This T cell receptor (beta chain) is drawn from a study of Ad26.COV2.S vaccination and SARS-CoV-2 variants. The study's findings and limits: Possibly, TCR breadth and depth analyses underestimated total T cell responses. Spike-specific TCR breadth was greater in vaccine than placebo recipients.

Measured with immunoSEQ multiplex PCR; TCRdb has only the in-frame clones, and not every one. The table records hundreds of thousands of clones, 89% of them present only once. The treatment: some 19 received Ad26.COV2.S at low or high dose, single or two shots; 5 received placebo; per-sample allocation not given. After the first vaccine or placebo injection, samples were drawn on day 63. The donor's status was that of an adult aged 18-55 years in Boston. Expressing Wuhan-strain SARS-CoV-2 spike, an Ad26 vector served as the vaccine. J was trimmed by 6 bases and V by 3 bases; bases with no gene match: 8. The CDR3 runs 15 residues. CDR1 is DFQATT, CDR2 SNEGSKA, per germline (reference sequence). A remark on this clone: Its antigen is still unknown.

This TCR derives from a person aged 18-65 years who received the Ad26.COV2.S COVID-19 vaccine or a placebo. The chain is built from TRBV20-1 and TRBJ2-1; 10 nucleotides match TRBD2. The sample was peripheral blood, taken in a trial of Ad26.COV2.S vaccine versus placebo. CDR3 protein: CSASNVERGGNEQFF. The CDR3, as DNA: TGCAGTGCTAGTAACGTTGAGCGGGGGGGCAATGAGCAGTTCTTC.